These T cell receptor beta chains were read from a single sample in a study of blood T cell repertoires in COVID-19. Data came from immunoSEQ multiplex PCR; TCRdb stores just in-frame clones and leaves some out. The table shows 210,000 or so clones, with about four fifths occurring only once. Sequencing used peripheral blood. Receptor source: a woman of 80 years or more with COVID-19, enrolled during active disease. The CDR3 runs from the conserved cysteine through the conserved F or W. Each record gives: clone size, D gene, J gene, V gene, CDR3 protein, CDR3 DNA. D genes are given only for firm matches. Size tells how often a clone was seen (once, few, many) or the class of an expanded clone, and some rows leave it out.

NA,TRBD2,TRBJ2-7,TRBV2,CASSVSSGRDEQYF,TGTGCCAGCAGTGTAAGTAGCGGGAGGGACGAGCAGTACTTC
NA,TRBD1,TRBJ1-2,TRBV7-6,CASSPDRGPSGYTF,TGTGCCAGCAGCCCTGACAGGGGGCCTTCAGGCTACACCTTC
NA,NA,TRBJ2-1,TRBV20-1,CSARARTREFF,TGCAGTGCTAGGGCCCGGACGAGGGAGTTCTTC
NA,NA,TRBJ2-2,TRBV5-1,CASSSRGSNTGELFF,TGCGCCAGCAGCTCAAGGGGCTCGAACACCGGGGAGCTGTTTTTT
NA,TRBD1,TRBJ1-6,TRBV7-7,CASSPDRDSPLHF,TGTGCTAGCAGCCCGGACAGGGACTCACCCCTCCACTTT
NA,TRBD1,TRBJ1-4,TRBV15,CATSRSAGQMWEKLFF,TGTGCCACCAGCAGAAGCGCGGGACAGATGTGGGAAAAACTGTTTTTT
NA,NA,TRBJ1-1,TRBV6-5,CASRGREDTEAFF,TGTGCCAGCAGAGGCAGGGAAGACACTGAAGCTTTCTTT
NA,TRBD1,TRBJ1-2,TRBV20-1,CSARTGDGYTF,TGCAGTGCAAGGACAGGGGATGGCTACACCTTC
NA,TRBD1,TRBJ1-1,TRBV3-1/TRBV3-2,CASSTTGSMNTEAFF,TGTGCCAGCAGCACGACAGGGTCAATGAACACTGAAGCTTTCTTT
NA,TRBD2,TRBJ2-2,TRBV3-1/TRBV3-2,CAAGTSGATGELFF,TGTGCCGCGGGGACTAGCGGAGCTACCGGGGAGCTGTTTTTT
NA,NA,TRBJ2-1,TRBV5-6,CASSESPTTGNEQFF,TGTGCCAGCAGCGAATCTCCCACCACGGGGAATGAGCAGTTCTTC
once,NA,TRBJ2-7,TRBV3-1/TRBV3-2,CASSQGPTDGISYEQYF,TGTGCCAGCAGCCAAGGCCCGACCGACGGGATCTCCTACGAGCAGTACTTC
NA,TRBD1,TRBJ2-5,TRBV6-5,CASSPDRDQETQYF,TGTGCCAGCAGCCCGGACAGGGACCAAGAGACCCAGTACTTC
NA,NA,TRBJ2-3,TRBV7-2,CASSPGGGGQDTQYF,TGTGCCAGCAGCCCGGGGGGAGGGGGACAAGATACGCAGTATTTT
NA,NA,TRBJ1-2,TRBV12-3/TRBV12-4,CASSSLYGYTF,TGTGCCAGCAGTTCCCTTTATGGCTACACCTTC
NA,NA,TRBJ1-1,TRBV19,CASSIDPGGNTEAFF,TGTGCCAGTAGTATAGATCCTGGCGGGAACACTGAAGCTTTCTTT
NA,TRBD2,TRBJ2-1,TRBV6-4,CASSVAGGPGEQFF,TGTGCCAGCAGCGTAGCGGGAGGGCCGGGTGAGCAGTTCTTC
NA,TRBD2,TRBJ2-1,TRBV28,CASSNLLAGSYNEQFF,TGTGCCAGCAGCAACCTTCTAGCGGGGTCCTACAATGAGCAGTTCTTC
NA,TRBD1,TRBJ1-2,TRBV3-1/TRBV3-2,CASSARDRASTF,TGTGCCAGCAGCGCTCGGGACAGGGCCAGCACCTTC
NA,NA,TRBJ2-2,TRBV19,CASTGRGGTGELFF,TGTGCCAGTACCGGTAGGGGGGGTACCGGGGAGCTGTTTTTT
NA,NA,TRBJ2-7,TRBV5-3,CANRYPGGDYEQYF,TGTGCCAATCGCTACCCCGGGGGAGACTACGAGCAGTACTTC
NA,NA,TRBJ2-1,TRBV18,CASSPIRAYNEQFF,TGTGCCAGCTCACCAATCAGGGCCTACAATGAGCAGTTCTTC
NA,NA,TRBJ2-5,TRBV5-1,CASSTGTSEAQYF,TGCGCCAGCAGCACCGGGACATCGGAGGCCCAGTACTTC
NA,NA,TRBJ2-4,TRBV21-1,CASPPKWGWNIQYF,TGTGCCAGCCCGCCCAAGTGGGGCTGGAACATTCAGTACTTC
once,TRBD1,TRBJ2-1,TRBV28,CASSPGRRGPESSYNEQFF,TGTGCCAGCAGTCCCGGACGCAGGGGGCCCGAAAGCTCCTACAATGAGCAGTTCTTC
few,NA,TRBJ1-2,TRBV14,CASSLTGTPALQDYGYTF,TGTGCCAGCAGCCTCACCGGGACACCCGCTTTACAAGATTATGGCTACACCTTC
NA,NA,TRBJ1-6,TRBV3-1/TRBV3-2,CASSWTETNSPLHF,TGTGCCAGCAGCTGGACAGAAACTAATTCACCCCTCCACTTT
NA,TRBD2,TRBJ2-6,TRBV6-2/TRBV6-3,CASSRLREGSGANVLTF,TGTGCCAGCAGCAGACTGAGGGAGGGCTCTGGGGCCAACGTCCTGACTTTC
NA,NA,TRBJ2-3,TRBV20-1,CSAITLDTQYF,TGCAGTGCCATCACTCTAGATACGCAGTATTTT
NA,TRBD2,TRBJ2-3,TRBV10-3,CAISGTSGGHTDTQYF,TGTGCCATCAGTGGGACTAGCGGGGGGCACACAGATACGCAGTATTTT
NA,NA,TRBJ1-5,TRBV9,CASSTGFGPQHF,TGTGCCAGCAGTACCGGGTTTGGGCCCCAGCATTTT
NA,TRBD1,TRBJ2-1,TRBV24-1,CATSDLTGATVHEQFF,TGTGCCACCAGTGATTTGACAGGGGCTACTGTCCATGAGCAGTTCTTC
NA,NA,TRBJ2-7,TRBV6-1,CASSDRFSSQGSRYF,TGTGCCAGCAGTGACAGGTTTTCCAGCCAAGGAAGTAGGTACTTC
NA,TRBD1,TRBJ1-2,TRBV29-1,CSARQGTAYGYTF,TGCAGCGCCCGACAGGGGACCGCGTATGGCTACACCTTC
NA,NA,TRBJ1-1,TRBV29-1,CSASSGEMNTEAFF,TGCAGCGCCTCCTCGGGGGAAATGAACACTGAAGCTTTCTTT
NA,NA,TRBJ1-1,TRBV3-1/TRBV3-2,CASSQVVLSMNTEAFF,TGTGCCAGCAGCCAAGTAGTACTATCTATGAACACTGAAGCTTTCTTT
NA,NA,TRBJ2-1,TRBV25-1,CASSARGNPYNEQFF,TGTGCCAGCAGTGCCCGGGGAAACCCCTACAATGAGCAGTTCTTC
NA,NA,TRBJ1-2,TRBV6-5,CATQEPGLPFYGYTF,TGTGCCACACAAGAACCGGGACTCCCTTTCTATGGCTACACCTTC
NA,TRBD1,TRBJ1-2,TRBV5-1,CASSPTGPYGYTF,TGCGCCAGCAGCCCGACAGGGCCCTATGGCTACACCTTC
NA,NA,TRBJ1-2,TRBV18,CASSPRQVSDGYTF,TGTGCCAGCTCACCTAGACAGGTGTCGGATGGCTACACCTTC
NA,TRBD1,TRBJ2-5,TRBV19,CASNKGAMGETQYF,TGTGCCAGTAATAAGGGGGCGATGGGAGAGACCCAGTACTTC
NA,TRBD2,TRBJ2-5,TRBV19,CASQGGSQETQYF,TGTGCCAGTCAGGGAGGGAGTCAGGAGACCCAGTACTTC
NA,TRBD1,TRBJ1-2,TRBV7-3,CASSSERTGGLNGYTF,TGTGCCAGCAGCTCAGAGCGGACAGGGGGCTTGAATGGCTACACCTTC
NA,NA,TRBJ2-1,TRBV27,CASSTPGSSYNEQFF,TGTGCCAGCAGTACCCCCGGGAGCTCCTACAATGAGCAGTTCTTC
NA,NA,TRBJ1-2,TRBV6-5,CASSYVGGAGYTF,TGTGCCAGCAGTTACGTGGGGGGAGCGGGCTACACCTTC
NA,NA,TRBJ2-2,TRBV19,CASSIFGMRGNGELFF,TGTGCCAGTAGTATCTTTGGGATGCGAGGGAACGGGGAGCTGTTTTTT
few,TRBD2,TRBJ2-7,TRBV10-3,CAISEGGDSEYEQYF,TGTGCCATCAGTGAGGGGGGGGACTCCGAGTACGAGCAGTACTTC
NA,NA,TRBJ2-7,TRBV9,CASSVGVGGGVYEQYF,TGTGCCAGCAGCGTAGGGGTAGGAGGGGGCGTATACGAGCAGTACTTC